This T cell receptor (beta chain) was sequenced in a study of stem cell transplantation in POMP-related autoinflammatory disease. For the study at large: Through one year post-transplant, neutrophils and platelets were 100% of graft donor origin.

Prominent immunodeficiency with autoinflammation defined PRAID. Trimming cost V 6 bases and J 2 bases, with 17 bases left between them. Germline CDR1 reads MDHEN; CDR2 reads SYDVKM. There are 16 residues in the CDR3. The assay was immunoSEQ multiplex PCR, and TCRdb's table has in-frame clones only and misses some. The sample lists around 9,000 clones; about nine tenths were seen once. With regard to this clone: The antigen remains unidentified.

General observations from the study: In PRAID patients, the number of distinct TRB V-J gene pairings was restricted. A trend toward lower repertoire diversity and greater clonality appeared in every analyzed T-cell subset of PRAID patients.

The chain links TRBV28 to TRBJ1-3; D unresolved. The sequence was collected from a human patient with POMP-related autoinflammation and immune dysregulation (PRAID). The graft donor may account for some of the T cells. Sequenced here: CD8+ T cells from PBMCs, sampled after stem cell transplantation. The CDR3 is CASRPDGYAAGNTIYF. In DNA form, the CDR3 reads TGTGCCAGCAGACCCGACGGGTATGCTGCTGGAAACACCATATATTTT.